The clone carrying this T cell receptor beta chain was detected only once. Its specificity is unknown. This record comes from a study of Ad26.COV2.S vaccination and SARS-CoV-2 variants. Looking at the study overall: Once, or twice with 56 days between doses, Ad26.COV2.S was given intramuscularly.

As for treatment: 19 received Ad26.COV2.S at low or high dose, single or two shots; about 5 received placebo; per-sample allocation not given. The samples were gathered on day 63 after the first injection of vaccine or placebo. Overall study findings and caveats: Placebo recipients had lower spike-specific TCR breadth than vaccine recipients.

Using immunoSEQ multiplex PCR, the repertoire was profiled, and TCRdb retains in-frame clones only, with some absent. The sample includes roughly 350,000 clones, about nine tenths of them seen just once. The germline V and J ends were trimmed by 3 bases and 3 bases, with 9 bases remaining between them. From germline, CDR1 is LGHDT and CDR2 YNNKEL (reference sequence). CDR3 size: 13 residues. This specimen consisted of peripheral blood, obtained in a trial of Ad26.COV2.S vaccine versus placebo. The receptor was isolated from a person between 18 and 59 years old who received the Ad26.COV2.S COVID-19 vaccine or a placebo. The V and J genes are TRBV3-1 (or the pseudogene TRBV3-2) and TRBJ2-7, with unresolved D. The CDR3 loop is CASSHGRIYEQYF. The CDR3 DNA reads as TGTGCCAGCAGCCACGGGCGGATCTACGAGCAGTACTTC.